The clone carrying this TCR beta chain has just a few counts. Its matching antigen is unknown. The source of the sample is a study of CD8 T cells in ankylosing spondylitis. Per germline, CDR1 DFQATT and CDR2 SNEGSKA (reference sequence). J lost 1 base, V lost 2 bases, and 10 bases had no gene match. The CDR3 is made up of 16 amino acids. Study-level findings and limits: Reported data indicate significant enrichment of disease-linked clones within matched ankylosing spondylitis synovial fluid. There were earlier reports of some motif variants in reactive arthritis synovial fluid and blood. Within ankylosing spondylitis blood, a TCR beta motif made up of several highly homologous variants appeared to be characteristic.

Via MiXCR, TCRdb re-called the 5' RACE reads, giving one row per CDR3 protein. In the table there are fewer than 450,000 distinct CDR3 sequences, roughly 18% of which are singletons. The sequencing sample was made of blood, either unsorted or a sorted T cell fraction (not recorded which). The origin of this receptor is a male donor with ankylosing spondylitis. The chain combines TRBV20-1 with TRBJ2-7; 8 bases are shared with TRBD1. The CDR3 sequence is CSARTEDRDFSYEQYF. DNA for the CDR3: TGCAGTGCTAGAACCGAGGACAGGGACTTTTCCTACGAGCAGTACTTC.